Presented here are 24 T cell receptor beta chains from one specimen sequenced in a study of T cell changes during pregnancy in multiple sclerosis. Profiling relied on immunoSEQ multiplex PCR, and the TCRdb table lists in-frame clones only, not all of them. The table has around 110,000 clones, about 90% seen once. This specimen was peripheral blood, taken in the third trimester of pregnancy. The receptors originated from a female donor in good health, enrolled as a control in a pregnancy study.

The chain has TRBV18 and TRBJ2-2, with a weak D call TRBD2 (6 bases). CDR1 and CDR2 from the germline V gene are KGHSH and LQKENI. V was cut by 1 base and J by 0 bases, with 15 bases left in between. The CDR3 runs 18 residues. CDR3 loop: CASSPRLAGPANTGELFF. The CDR3, as DNA: TGTGCCAGCTCACCACGTCTCGCGGGACCCGCGAACACCGGGGAGCTGTTTTTT.

V is TRBV18 and J is TRBJ1-5, with 7 bases matching TRBD1. The CDR3 loop spans 15 amino acids. Germline CDR1 KGHSH, CDR2 LQKENI. V trimming: 4 bases; J trimming: 3 bases; junction bases outside the gene matches: 6. CDR3 protein: CASSQGQVLNQPQHF. CDR3 sequence (DNA): TGTGCCAGCTCACAAGGACAGGTCCTCAATCAGCCCCAGCATTTT.

J is TRBJ2-1 and V is TRBV19; D perhaps matches TRBD1 (8 bases). The CDR3 has 16 amino acids. The germline CDR1 and CDR2 sequences are LNHDA and SQIVND (reference sequence). The ends were cut back, 4 bases at V and 2 bases at J, with 15 bases in the middle. CDR3 residues: CASSREGTGTYNEQFF. In nucleotides, the CDR3 is TGTGCCAGTAGTAGGGAGGGGACAGGCACCTACAATGAGCAGTTCTTC. Based on the CDR3 plus reference TRBV19 and TRBJ2-1, the full variable domain is DGGITQSPKYLFRKEGQNVTLSCEQNLNHDAMYWYRQDPGQGLRLIYYSQIVNDFQKGDIAEGYSVSREKKESFPLTVTSAQKNPTAFYLCASSREGTGTYNEQFFGPGTRLTVL.

The gene calls are TRBV27 and TRBJ1-1; D gene uncertain. Per the germline V gene, CDR1 is MNHEY and CDR2 is SMNVEV (reference sequence). The CDR3 has 14 residues. Trimming stripped 6 bases from V and 6 bases from J, with 17 bases between. CDR3 DNA sequence: TGTGCCAGCAGCCCAGCCGGGTCAGTGTCTGAAGCTTTCTTT. Its translation: CASSPAGSVSEAFF.

This rearrangement joins TRBV4-3 to TRBJ1-4, with D hard to call. V lost 2 bases and J lost 5, with 12 bases in between. The V gene's germline CDR1 is LGHNA and CDR2 YSLEER. The CDR3 contains 15 residues. The CDR3 spells CASSQNPGGNEKLFF. The CDR3 DNA follows: TGCGCCAGCAGCCAAAACCCCGGAGGGAATGAAAAACTGTTTTTT.

The chain carries TRBV7-9 and TRBJ1-2, with 8 bases that match TRBD1. Germline V gene data show CDR1 as SEHNR and CDR2 as FQNEAQ (reference sequence). V dropped 4 bases and J dropped 5; count of bases not matched to a gene: 6. The length of the CDR3 is 14 residues. The CDR3 reads CASSSGTGVYGYTF. As DNA, the CDR3 is TGTGCCAGCAGCTCTGGGACAGGAGTTTATGGCTACACCTTC.

The rearrangement joins TRBV5-4 to TRBJ2-2; 16 nucleotides agree with TRBD2. CDR3 length: 17 residues. V was pared by 4 bases and J by 6 bases, with 6 bases of the junction left unmatched. Germline V CDR1 and CDR2: SGHNT, YYREEE (reference sequence). The CDR3 nucleotides are TGTGCCAGCAGCGTGGGAGGGACTAGCGGGGGGGCCGGGGAGCTGTTTTTT. As protein: CASSVGGTSGGAGELFF.

This clone was seen only once. The V call is TRBV9, the J call TRBJ2-5; D is undetermined. Trimming left V 2 bases short and J 0 bases short, with 8 bases between. The CDR3 is made up of 14 amino acids. Germline assignment: CDR1 SGDLS and CDR2 YYNGEE. CDR3 region: CASSVSRNQETQYF. CDR3 coding DNA: TGTGCCAGCAGCGTTAGCAGAAACCAAGAGACCCAGTACTTC.

The chain links TRBV18 to TRBJ2-3, with D maybe TRBD1 (5 bases). The CDR3 covers 16 residues. The germline V gene has CDR1 KGHSH and CDR2 LQKENI. Trimming cost V 2 bases and J 3 bases, with 15 bases left between them. The CDR3 DNA is TGTGCCAGCTCACCAAGAGAGGCAGGGCTGACAGATACGCAGTATTTT. It yields the protein CASSPREAGLTDTQYF.

The V and J genes are TRBV4-3 and TRBJ1-3, with no clear D. The V and J ends lost 0 bases and 4 bases respectively, with 10 bases between them. This CDR3 comprises 15 residues. Germline V gene sequence: CDR1 LGHNA, CDR2 YSLEER. The CDR3 bases are TGCGCCAGCAGCCAAGAACTGAGAGGAGGAAACACCATATATTTT. Its protein is CASSQELRGGNTIYF.

The rearrangement joins TRBV20-1 to TRBJ2-7, with a tentative D call TRBD2 (5 bases). The CDR3 extends over 11 amino acids. The germline V gene has CDR1 DFQATT and CDR2 SNEGSKA (reference sequence). The V and J ends lost 5 bases and 5 bases respectively, with 10 bases between them. CDR3 coding DNA: TGCAGTGCTGGGGTCGGGAACGAGCAGTACTTC. It encodes CSAGVGNEQYF.

V is TRBV11-2 and J is TRBJ2-3; possibly TRBD2 for D (6 bases). The germline V and J ends were trimmed by 5 bases and 4 bases, with 22 bases remaining between them. CDR1 is SGHAT, CDR2 FQNNGV, per germline. This CDR3 is 17 amino acids long. The CDR3 is CASSTLKTGGVSDTQYF. CDR3 in DNA: TGTGCCAGCAGCACACTTAAAACCGGGGGAGTTTCAGATACGCAGTATTTT.

The V gene is TRBV18, the J gene TRBJ1-1, with a weak D call TRBD1 (5 bases). The germline gives CDR1 KGHSH, CDR2 LQKENI. The ends were cut back, 3 bases at V and 4 bases at J, with 15 bases in the middle. CDR3 size: 15 residues. CDR3 bases: TGTGCCAGCTCACCCACCCACGCGGGGACCACTGAAGCTTTCTTT. Translating gives CASSPTHAGTTEAFF.

The V and J genes are TRBV5-4 and TRBJ1-1, with D possibly matching TRBD1 (6 bases). CDR3 size: 15 residues. Trimming removed 4 bases from V and 3 bases from J, with 16 bases in between. Germline V gene sequence: CDR1 SGHNT, CDR2 YYREEE (reference sequence). The DNA for the CDR3 is TGTGCCAGCAGCCCGGGGGGCACAGGTTACACTGAAGCTTTCTTT. Amino acids: CASSPGGTGYTEAFF.

This clone has a single count. This sequence joins TRBV4-2 and TRBJ2-1, with 11 bases identical to TRBD2. The germline CDR1 and CDR2 sequences are LGHNA and YNFKEQ. The CDR3 has 16 amino acids. J was trimmed by 7 bases and V by 1 base; bases with no gene match: 6. DNA of the CDR3: TGTGCCAGCAGCCAAGTAGCTAGCGGGGGGCGGAATGAGCAGTTCTTC. This codes for CASSQVASGGRNEQFF.

The genes are TRBV6-5 and TRBJ2-5, with 10 nucleotides matching TRBD2. V dropped 6 bases and J dropped 4; count of bases not matched to a gene: 5. The CDR3 is made up of 14 amino acids. Germline values: CDR1 MNHEY, CDR2 SVGAGI. The CDR3 DNA reads TGTGCCAGCAGGGCCCCTAGCGGGGGAGAGACCCAGTACTTC. Translated: CASRAPSGGETQYF.

The CDR3: CASSILQGDRYEQYF. CDR3 coding DNA: TGTGCCAGCAGTATACTACAGGGGGACAGGTACGAGCAGTACTTC. The chain couples TRBV6-1 to TRBJ2-7, with 8 bases fitting TRBD1. The CDR3 is 15 amino acids. Germline-derived CDR1 and CDR2 are MNHNS and SASEGT. Unmatched junction bases numbered 10, after V lost 5 bases and J lost 4 bases.

The chain couples TRBV6-1 to TRBJ1-1, with TRBD1 identical over 8 bases. Unmatched junction bases numbered 6, after V lost 5 bases and J lost 4 bases. From germline, CDR1 is MNHNS and CDR2 SASEGT. CDR3 length equals 14 residues. CDR3 coding DNA: TGTGCCAGCAGTATAGGACAGGGTGGCACTGAAGCTTTCTTT. Translation gives CASSIGQGGTEAFF.

The V and J genes are TRBV5-6 and TRBJ1-1; TRBD1 might be the D (5 bases). V was clipped by 1 base and J by 1 base, with 11 bases between them. Germline loops: CDR1 SGHDT, CDR2 YYEEEE. The length of the CDR3 is 15 residues. The CDR3 is CASSLLGQSNTEAFF. The CDR3 coding sequence is TGTGCCAGCAGCTTGTTGGGGCAGTCGAACACTGAAGCTTTCTTT.

This chain connects TRBV7-9 to TRBJ2-7; TRBD1 aligns across 10 bases. Germline assignment: CDR1 SEHNR and CDR2 FQNEAQ (reference sequence). V was pared by 6 bases and J by 1 base, with 3 bases of the junction left unmatched. The CDR3 has 14 residues. In DNA, the CDR3 is TGTGCCAGCAGTGCGGGACAGGGGTCCTACGAGCAGTACTTC. It specifies CASSAGQGSYEQYF.

The gene calls are TRBV2 and TRBJ1-2, with D uncertain. Looked up from germline, CDR1 is SNHLY and CDR2 is FYNNEI. The CDR3 is 13 amino acids. V was cut by 4 bases and J by 1 base, with 7 bases left in between. CDR3: CASSGSINYGYTF. DNA of the CDR3: TGTGCCAGCAGTGGTAGTATTAACTATGGCTACACCTTC.

The chain employs TRBV7-2 and TRBJ1-6, with D tentatively TRBD1 (5 bases). Germline CDR1 and CDR2: SGHTA and FQGNSA. The CDR3 is 13 residues long. V was shortened by 5 bases and J by 9 bases, with 11 bases between the two germline ends. The CDR3 is CASSTPGFSPLHF. The CDR3, as DNA: TGTGCCAGCAGCACACCAGGGTTTTCACCCCTCCACTTT.

J is TRBJ2-7 and V is TRBV9; tentatively, D is TRBD2 (6 bases). CDR3 length equals 13 residues. Trimming cost V 6 bases and J 1 base, with 11 bases left between them. CDR1 and CDR2 (germline): SGDLS, YYNGEE. DNA of the CDR3: TGTGCCAGCACGGGGACTGAGTCCTACGAGCAGTACTTC. Encoded protein: CASTGTESYEQYF. Variable domain in full (rest from reference TRBV9 and TRBJ2-7): DSGVTQTPKHLITATGQRVTLRCSPRSGDLSVYWYQQSLDQGLQFLIQYYNGEERAKGNILERFSAQQFPDLHSELNLSSLELGDSALYFCASTGTESYEQYFGPGTRLTVT.

Only one count was recorded for this clone. The CDR3 is CASSVDADYGYTF. The CDR3 DNA is TGTGCCAGCAGCGTAGATGCGGACTATGGCTACACCTTC. The chain employs TRBV9 and TRBJ1-2, with no clear D. The CDR3 is made up of 13 amino acids. Trimming cost V 0 bases and J 3 bases, with 6 bases left between them. Per the germline V gene, CDR1 is SGDLS and CDR2 is YYNGEE.